This entry lists 19 T cell receptor beta chains sequenced from one sample in a study of cytomegalovirus exposure and HLA in healthy donors. Primers included in the PCR were 60 Vbeta and 13 Jbeta primers. TCRdb keeps only in-frame clones here, not all; method: immunoSEQ multiplex PCR. The sample lists about 210,000 clones, around 83% occurring once. Sequenced material: PBMCs. These receptors came from a man aged 40-49 years in good health and CMV-seropositive.

The CDR3 DNA follows: TGCGCCAGCAGCCGGGGACTGCGAGACAATGAGCAGTTCTTC. It codes for CASSRGLRDNEQFF. The chain carries TRBV5-1 and TRBJ2-1, with D perhaps matching TRBD2 (6 bases). Trimming took off 4 bases at V and 5 bases at J, with 13 bases between the two ends. The CDR3 is 14 amino acids. Germline V gene lookup returns CDR1 SGHRS and CDR2 YFSETQ.

This sequence joins TRBV14 and TRBJ2-2, with 13 bases matching TRBD2. The J segment lost 8 bases and the V segment lost 4 bases, leaving 7 bases of the junction unmatched. The V gene's germline CDR1 is SGHDN and CDR2 FVKESK. CDR3 length equals 16 residues. CDR3 amino acids: CASSPRLAGGRGELFF. For the CDR3, the DNA is TGTGCCAGCAGCCCACGACTAGCGGGAGGCCGTGGGGAGCTGTTTTTT.

This rearrangement joins TRBV18 to TRBJ2-7; unclear D gene. Trimming removed 2 bases at V and 0 bases at J, with 8 bases between. This CDR3 comprises 14 residues. The germline V gene has CDR1 KGHSH and CDR2 LQKENI. CDR3 region: CASSPNSLSYEQYF. CDR3 DNA sequence: TGTGCCAGCTCACCAAACTCCCTCTCCTACGAGCAGTACTTC.

This clone came up once. The chain employs TRBV4-3 and TRBJ2-1; maybe TRBD1 (5 bases). The CDR3 length is 13 residues. V gave up 5 bases and J gave up 0 bases, with 5 bases separating them. Per the germline V gene, CDR1 is LGHNA and CDR2 is YSLEER. The CDR3 region has the DNA TGCGCCAGCAGCAGGGGCTCCTACAATGAGCAGTTCTTC. Translated: CASSRGSYNEQFF.

The genes are TRBV28 and TRBJ2-6; D might be TRBD2 (5 bases). V lost 3 bases and J lost 0, with 9 bases in between. The CDR3 consists of 16 residues. CDR1 MDHEN and CDR2 SYDVKM come from the germline V gene. The CDR3 sequence is CASSLVGSSGANVLTF. In nucleotides, the CDR3 is TGTGCCAGCAGTTTGGTAGGGAGCTCTGGGGCCAACGTCCTGACTTTC.

This clone was recorded only once. CDR3 sequence (DNA): TGTGCCAGCAGTCTCCAAGAGACCCAGTACTTC. Its protein product is CASSLQETQYF. The chain links TRBV6-6 to TRBJ2-5, with D hard to call. Germline CDR1 reads MNHNY; CDR2 reads SVGAGI (reference sequence). Trimming shortened V by 5 bases and J by 1 base, and 2 bases separated the two germline ends. The CDR3 extends over 11 amino acids.

This clone was picked up a small number of times. The chain has TRBV10-3 and TRBJ2-1; 7 bases map to TRBD2. Germline V gives CDR1 ENHRY, CDR2 SYGVKD. The V and J ends lost 5 bases and 7 bases, in that order; junction bases with no gene match: 2. CDR3 length: 12 amino acids. CDR3 amino acids: CAISWGGNEQFF. The CDR3 DNA reads as TGTGCCATCAGTTGGGGGGGGAATGAGCAGTTCTTC.

The rearrangement joins TRBV29-1 to TRBJ1-1; no definite D call. V lost 5 bases, J lost 4 bases, and 11 bases lay in between. The CDR3 extends over 12 amino acids. Germline assignment: CDR1 SQVTM and CDR2 ANQGSEA. CDR3 in DNA: TGCAGCGTTCTTACGGGGATCACTGAAGCTTTCTTT. This encodes CSVLTGITEAFF.

The V call is TRBV4-1, the J call TRBJ1-2, with D unresolved. Germline lookup yields CDR1 MGHRA and CDR2 YSYEKL. The V end lost 1 base, the J end lost 2 bases, and 17 bases lay between the germline ends. CDR3 length equals 17 residues. The CDR3 DNA is TGCGCCAGCAGCCAAGCCCCCCGGGGTCGGGAGAACTATGGCTACACCTTC. Its protein product is CASSQAPRGRENYGYTF.

The V gene is TRBV6-1, the J gene TRBJ2-7, with TRBD2 matching over 11 bases. CDR3 length: 15 amino acids. The germline gives CDR1 MNHNS, CDR2 SASEGT. The ends lost 9 bases at V and 1 base at J; junction bases unmatched: 8. The CDR3 bases are TGTGCCAGTACCCCGACTAGCGGGGTTTCCTACGAGCAGTACTTC. As protein: CASTPTSGVSYEQYF.

The genes are TRBV27 and TRBJ2-3; 10 nucleotides line up with TRBD2. CDR1 is MNHEY, CDR2 SMNVEV, per germline (reference sequence). V lost 5 bases, J lost 2 bases, and 7 bases stayed unmatched. This CDR3 region has 16 residues. CDR3 sequence: CASSHTAGGTTDTQYF. Written as DNA, the CDR3 is TGTGCCAGCAGTCATACAGCGGGAGGGACCACAGATACGCAGTATTTT.

The CDR3 nucleotides are TGTGCCAGCTCACCAACGAGGTCTCAAGAGACCCAGTACTTC. Its protein product is CASSPTRSQETQYF. The chain has TRBV18 and TRBJ2-5; D remains unclear. The CDR3 covers 14 residues. The V end was cut by 2 bases, the J end by 2 bases, with 9 bases between. Germline CDR1 and CDR2: KGHSH and LQKENI.

V usage is TRBV29-1 and J usage is TRBJ2-1; 11 positions agree with TRBD2. The CDR3 consists of 15 residues. From germline, CDR1 is SQVTM and CDR2 ANQGSEA. V lost 1 base to trimming and J lost 4 bases; unmatched junction nucleotides: 3. In nucleotides, the CDR3 is TGCAGCGTTGAAGGACTAGCGGGATCGTACAATGAGCAGTTCTTC. It encodes CSVEGLAGSYNEQFF.

The rearrangement joins TRBV2 to TRBJ2-2; TRBD1 aligns across 8 bases. This CDR3 spans 16 amino acids. Germline V CDR1 and CDR2: SNHLY, FYNNEI. V trimming: 4 bases; J trimming: 1 base; junction bases outside the gene matches: 5. For the CDR3, the DNA is TGTGCCAGCAGTGGGATCGGGACAGGGAACACCGGGGAGCTGTTTTTT. It translates to CASSGIGTGNTGELFF. Together with reference TRBV2 and TRBJ2-2, the CDR3 gives the full variable domain: EPEVTQTPSHQVTQMGQEVILRCVPISNHLYFYWYRQILGQKVEFLVSFYNNEISEKSEIFDDQFSVERPDGSNFTLKIRSTKLEDSAMYFCASSGIGTGNTGELFFGEGSRLTVL.

The chain has TRBV5-1 and TRBJ2-5; TRBD1 agrees at 10 bases. Trimming cost V 4 bases and J 4 bases; bases outside gene matches: 10. Germline V gene data show CDR1 as SGHRS and CDR2 as YFSETQ. The CDR3 runs 16 residues. The CDR3 region has the DNA TGCGCCAGCAGCGTACAGGGACAGGGGCAGGGAGAGACCCAGTACTTC. It codes for CASSVQGQGQGETQYF.

This clone was seen only a few times. CDR3 protein: CASSLAQGANQPQHF. DNA for the CDR3: TGTGCCAGCAGCTTGGCTCAGGGGGCAAATCAGCCCCAGCATTTT. This chain connects TRBV5-6 to TRBJ1-5; TRBD1 matches at 8 bases. Per the germline V gene, CDR1 is SGHDT and CDR2 is YYEEEE. After removal of 0 bases from V and 4 bases from J, the junction contained 3 bases not matched to a gene. This CDR3 has 15 amino acids.

The rearrangement uses TRBV6-5 and TRBJ2-4; D uncertain. This CDR3 is built from 14 residues. V lost 5 bases to trimming and J lost 0 bases, with 8 bases between them. The germline gives CDR1 MNHEY, CDR2 SVGAGI. The CDR3 nucleotides are TGTGCCAGCAGTCCGAGGCTAGCCAAAAACATTCAGTACTTC. Its translation: CASSPRLAKNIQYF.

The chain links TRBV6-6 to TRBJ2-7, with a tentative D call TRBD2 (6 bases). CDR3 length equals 15 residues. The V end was cut by 6 bases, the J end by 3 bases, with 18 bases between. The V gene's germline CDR1 is MNHNY and CDR2 SVGAGI (reference sequence). The CDR3 loop reads CASSSPGLANYEQYF. In DNA form, the CDR3 reads TGTGCCAGCAGCTCCCCGGGACTTGCAAACTACGAGCAGTACTTC.

This chain joins TRBV15 and TRBJ2-2, with TRBD2 identical over 11 bases. The CDR3 runs to 16 residues. Germline assignment: CDR1 LNHNV and CDR2 YYDKDF (reference sequence). Trimming cost V 5 bases and J 6 bases; bases outside gene matches: 8. The CDR3 here is CATSGTSGREPGELFF. CDR3 coding DNA: TGTGCCACCAGCGGAACTAGCGGGAGAGAACCCGGGGAGCTGTTTTTT. Variable domain in full (rest from reference TRBV15 and TRBJ2-2): DAMVIQNPRYQVTQFGKPVTLSCSQTLNHNVMYWYQQKSSQAPKLLFHYYDKDFNNEADTPDNFQSRRPNTSFCFLDIRSPGLGDTAMYLCATSGTSGREPGELFFGEGSRLTVL.